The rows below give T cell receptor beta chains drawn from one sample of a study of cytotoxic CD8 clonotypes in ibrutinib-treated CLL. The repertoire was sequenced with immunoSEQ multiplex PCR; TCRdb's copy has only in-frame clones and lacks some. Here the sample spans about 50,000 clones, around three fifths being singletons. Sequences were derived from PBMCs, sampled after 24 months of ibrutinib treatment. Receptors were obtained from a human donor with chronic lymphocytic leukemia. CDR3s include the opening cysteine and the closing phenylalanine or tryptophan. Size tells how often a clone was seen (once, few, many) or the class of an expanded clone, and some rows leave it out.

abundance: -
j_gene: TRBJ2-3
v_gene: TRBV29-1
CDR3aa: CSVLTSGGAGDTQYF

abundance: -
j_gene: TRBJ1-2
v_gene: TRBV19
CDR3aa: CASSIEQGGRVVYGYTF

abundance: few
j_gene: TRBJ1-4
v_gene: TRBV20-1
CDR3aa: CSALGEKLFF

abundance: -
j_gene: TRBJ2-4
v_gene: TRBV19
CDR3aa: CASSTQGLKNIQYF

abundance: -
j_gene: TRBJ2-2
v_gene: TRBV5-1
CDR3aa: CASSPKGLAGTGELFF

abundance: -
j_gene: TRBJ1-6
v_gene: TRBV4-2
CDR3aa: CASSLIGEGSPLHF

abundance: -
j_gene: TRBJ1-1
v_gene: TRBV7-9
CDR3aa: CASSPIRGTEAFF

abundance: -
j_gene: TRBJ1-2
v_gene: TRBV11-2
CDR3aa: CASTLTVANYGYTF

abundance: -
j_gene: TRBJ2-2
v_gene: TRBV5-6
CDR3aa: CASSPPRAFGGELFF

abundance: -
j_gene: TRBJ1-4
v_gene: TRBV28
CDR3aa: CASSSDQGREKLFF

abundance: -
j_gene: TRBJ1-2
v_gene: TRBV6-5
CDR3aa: CASSALGGRYGYTF

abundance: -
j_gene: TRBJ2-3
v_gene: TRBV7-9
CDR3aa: CASSQIGGPGRTDTQYF